This entry concerns a single TCR beta chain. Its antigen is not identified. This CDR3 has 16 residues. Germline V CDR1 and CDR2: KGHSH, LQKENI. V shed 3 bases, J shed 4 bases, and the junction held 4 bases outside the gene matches. This sample was taken from a study of beta chain features in type 1 diabetes. Isolated RNA was reverse transcribed in full, so expressed TCRB transcripts were sequenced. The table came from immunoSEQ multiplex PCR; TCRdb's copy has only in-frame clones and leaves some out. The sample includes some 230,000 clones, over 7.5% of them seen just once. The study's findings and limits: Compared to healthy donors, patients appeared to have naive, central memory and Treg TCRB repertoires that were more alike. Type 1 diabetes patients had moderately but significantly shorter TCRB CDR3s in all four CD4+ subsets. Patients with type 1 diabetes showed fewer VDJ junction insertions and more deletions.

The V and J genes are TRBV18 and TRBJ2-2; TRBD1 matches 11 bases. What was sequenced was naive CD4+ T cells from blood. This clonotype was sampled from a young woman in good health. The CDR3 region is CASSPSGTGGTGELFF. The CDR3 DNA reads as TGTGCCAGCTCACCGTCCGGGACAGGGGGCACCGGGGAGCTGTTTTTT.